The 15 T cell receptor beta chains reported below all come from one sample, sequenced in a study of siplizumab effects on memory and regulatory T cells (dated by TCRdb to about 2019). The receptor library was made with the immunoSEQ multiplex PCR assay. TCRdb took over this immuneACCESS table, retaining in-frame rearrangements with V and J assigned. Such tables are incomplete; in checked studies, under half of the missing clones stem from an unresolved V gene, and the remainder is unexplained. Recorded for this sample are 99,000 or so clones; 93% of them occurred a single time. 0.62% of the sample is in the top ten clones. The specimen was Tregs sorted from blood. All receptors come from a human donor in good health.

The chain uses TRBV6-6 and TRBJ1-5; D is possibly TRBD1 (5 bases). Germline V gene sequence: CDR1 MNHNY, CDR2 SVGAGI (reference sequence). The V and J ends lost 2 bases and 4 bases respectively, with 9 bases between them. There are 14 residues in the CDR3. This CDR3 is CASSYGGGNQPQHF. Written as DNA, the CDR3 is TGTGCCAGCAGTTACGGGGGGGGGAATCAGCCCCAGCATTTT.

The V and J genes are TRBV9 and TRBJ2-5, with a tentative D call TRBD1 (10 bases). This CDR3 spans 16 amino acids. V shed 4 bases and J shed 5 bases, with 21 bases lying between them. CDR1 is SGDLS, CDR2 YYNGEE, per germline. CDR3 protein: CASSPLAGQGKETQYF. CDR3 DNA: TGTGCCAGCAGCCCCCTAGCGGGACAGGGGAAGGAGACCCAGTACTTC.

The V and J genes are TRBV18 and TRBJ2-1; 9 bases fit TRBD2. The germline CDR1 and CDR2 sequences are KGHSH and LQKENI. J lost 1 base, V lost 4 bases, and 11 bases had no gene match. CDR3 length equals 18 residues. The CDR3 DNA sequence: TGTGCCAGCTCACTGGGCGGGGGGGCCGCATCTTCCTACAATGAGCAGTTCTTC. Protein product: CASSLGGGAASSYNEQFF. Supplemented by reference TRBV18 and TRBJ2-1, the full variable domain reads NAGVMQNPRHLVRRRGQEARLRCSPMKGHSHVYWYRQLPEEGLKFMVYLQKENIIDESGMPKERFSAEFPKEGPSILRIQQVVRGDSAAYFCASSLGGGAASSYNEQFFGPGTRLTVL.

The chain links TRBV5-6 to TRBJ1-4; maybe TRBD1 (6 bases). CDR3 length: 14 amino acids. V was pared by 5 bases and J by 7 bases, with 15 bases between. Germline loops: CDR1 SGHDT, CDR2 YYEEEE. The CDR3 region is CASSPTGRSEKLFF. In DNA form, the CDR3 reads TGTGCCAGCAGTCCAACAGGGAGGAGTGAAAAACTGTTTTTT.

J is TRBJ2-3 and V is TRBV19; D remains ambiguous. V lost 3 bases, J lost 2 bases, and 12 bases lay in between. CDR1 LNHDA and CDR2 SQIVND come from the germline V gene (reference sequence). The CDR3 sequence is 15 residues long. The CDR3 reads CASSIRTPHTDTQYF. The CDR3 DNA reads as TGTGCCAGTAGTATCCGTACCCCTCACACAGATACGCAGTATTTT.

V gene TRBV11-3 combines with J gene TRBJ2-5, with 7 positions matching TRBD2. The germline V gene encodes CDR1 SGHNT and CDR2 YENEEA. The CDR3 is 13 residues long. V was pared by 5 bases and J by 2 bases, with 2 bases of the junction left unmatched. CDR3 residues: CASSPGGQETQYF. The CDR3 DNA sequence: TGTGCCAGCAGCCCGGGGGGTCAAGAGACCCAGTACTTC.

V is TRBV6-4 and J is TRBJ2-5; 8 bases match TRBD1. CDR1 MRHNA and CDR2 SNTAGT come from the germline V gene. The V gene end was trimmed by 6 bases and the J gene end by 5 bases; junction bases not matched to a gene: 11. This CDR3 region has 15 residues. In DNA, the CDR3 is TGTGCCAGCAGACAGGACAGGGCGGGACGGGAGACCCAGTACTTC. Translated: CASRQDRAGRETQYF.

The J gene is TRBJ2-6, the V gene TRBV6-1; D is uncertain. The V and J ends lost 5 bases and 0 bases respectively, with 8 bases between them. The germline gives CDR1 MNHNS, CDR2 SASEGT. CDR3 length: 15 amino acids. The CDR3: CASSLLGSGANVLTF. For the CDR3, the DNA is TGTGCCAGCAGTCTCCTAGGCTCTGGGGCCAACGTCCTGACTTTC.

The rearrangement uses TRBV29-1 and TRBJ2-1; 10 bases are a match to TRBD2. Per germline, CDR1 SQVTM and CDR2 ANQGSEA. The CDR3 has 15 residues. The V segment lost 3 bases and the J segment 4 bases; nucleotides outside the gene matches: 6. CDR3 amino acids: CSVEASGRAYNEQFF. Written as DNA, the CDR3 is TGCAGCGTTGAGGCTAGCGGGAGAGCATACAATGAGCAGTTCTTC.

As concerns this clone: One end of the junction is discordant with germline, which a read error may explain. The J gene is TRBJ2-1, the V gene TRBV30; maybe TRBD2 (6 bases). Germline V CDR1 and CDR2: GTSNPN, SVGIG (reference sequence). This CDR3 is built from 11 residues. This chain's CDR3 is CAWGRGPKQLF. DNA of the CDR3: TGTGCCTGGGGGCGGGGCCCAAAGCAGCTCTTC.

V usage is TRBV6-1 and J usage is TRBJ2-7, with D possibly matching TRBD2 (7 bases). V was pared by 7 bases and J by 13 bases, with 14 bases between. This CDR3 has 10 residues. Germline values: CDR1 MNHNS, CDR2 SASEGT. CDR3 sequence reads: CASNRGAEYF. For the CDR3, the DNA is TGTGCCAGCAACCGGGGGGCGGAATACTTC.

This chain uses TRBV15 with TRBJ2-7; no clear D gene. This CDR3 region has 15 residues. Trimming removed 1 base at V and 3 bases at J, with 13 bases between. From germline, CDR1 is LNHNV and CDR2 YYDKDF (reference sequence). CDR3 protein: CATSRGLGSLYEQYF. DNA for the CDR3: TGTGCCACCAGCAGAGGTCTAGGGTCCCTCTACGAGCAGTACTTC.

The chain couples TRBV19 to TRBJ1-4, with no clear D. The CDR3 extends over 16 amino acids. The V gene lost 4 bases and the J gene lost 2 bases, with 14 bases spanning the gap. The germline gives CDR1 LNHDA, CDR2 SQIVND (reference sequence). CDR3 nucleotides: TGTGCCAGTAGTACTTACGGCCGCGGGACTAATGAAAAACTGTTTTTT. Protein: CASSTYGRGTNEKLFF.

The rearrangement uses TRBV18 and TRBJ2-3; D call uncertain. Deletions cut 4 bases from V and 4 bases from J, with 6 bases between. CDR1 and CDR2 (germline): KGHSH, LQKENI. The CDR3 loop spans 12 amino acids. In nucleotides, the CDR3 is TGTGCCAGCTCACAGATATCAGATACGCAGTATTTT. The encoded protein is CASSQISDTQYF.

This chain links TRBV5-6 with TRBJ1-1; D is unresolved. V dropped 5 bases and J dropped 3 bases, with 5 bases sitting between them. This CDR3 has 11 amino acids. Looked up from germline, CDR1 is SGHDT and CDR2 is YYEEEE. The CDR3: CASSRDTEAFF. The CDR3 DNA reads as TGTGCCAGCAGTCGGGACACTGAAGCTTTCTTT.